Below are 25 T cell receptor beta chains sequenced from a single sample in a study of blood T cell repertoires in COVID-19. The table came from immunoSEQ multiplex PCR; TCRdb's copy has only in-frame clones and leaves some out. Here the sample spans 200,000 to 300,000 clones, around 79% being singletons. The specimen was peripheral blood. All receptors come from a woman of 80 years or more with acute or convalescent COVID-19.

The chain carries TRBV19 and TRBJ2-5; 8 positions agree with TRBD1. Trimming at V came to 5 bases and at J to 1 base, leaving 3 bases not matched to a gene. From germline, CDR1 is LNHDA and CDR2 SQIVND (reference sequence). The CDR3 has 14 residues. The chain's CDR3 is CASSPGQGQETQYF. Here the CDR3 DNA reads TGTGCCAGTAGTCCAGGACAGGGCCAAGAGACCCAGTACTTC.

In its sample, this clone was seen many times. The rearrangement joins TRBV11-2 to TRBJ2-3; TRBD1 might be the D (5 bases). V was clipped by 0 bases and J by 0 bases, with 7 bases between them. From germline, CDR1 is SGHAT and CDR2 FQNNGV. The CDR3 length is 15 residues. The CDR3 DNA reads TGTGCCAGCAGCTTAGATCAGGGAAGCACAGATACGCAGTATTTT. It is translated as CASSLDQGSTDTQYF.

The chain is built from TRBV5-6 and TRBJ2-7; possible D gene TRBD1, 6 bases. Germline-derived CDR1 and CDR2 are SGHDT and YYEEEE. Trimming took off 4 bases at V and 2 bases at J, with 19 bases between the two ends. The CDR3 extends over 16 amino acids. This CDR3 reads CASSPLGEGGPYEQYF. In nucleotides, the CDR3 is TGTGCCAGCAGCCCCCTAGGAGAAGGGGGTCCCTACGAGCAGTACTTC.

V and J are TRBV19 and TRBJ1-5, with TRBD1 matching 7 bases. The CDR3 runs 13 residues. The V and J ends lost 4 bases and 6 bases, in that order; junction bases with no gene match: 3. Germline V CDR1 and CDR2: LNHDA, SQIVND (reference sequence). CDR3 nucleotides: TGTGCCAGTAGTAGAACAGGGGTTCAGCCCCAGCATTTT. As protein: CASSRTGVQPQHF.

This clone was detected only a few times. This CDR3 reads CATSVLVSGNTIYF. For the CDR3, the DNA is TGTGCCACCAGTGTACTGGTATCTGGAAACACCATATATTTT. This rearrangement joins TRBV15 to TRBJ1-3; D remains ambiguous. Trimming shortened V by 6 bases and J by 1 base, and 10 bases separated the two germline ends. Germline loops: CDR1 LNHNV, CDR2 YYDKDF (reference sequence). This CDR3 comprises 14 residues.

This clone occurred once. This rearrangement joins TRBV28 to TRBJ2-3; TRBD1 matches at 7 bases. Germline values: CDR1 MDHEN, CDR2 SYDVKM. This CDR3 has 14 residues. J gave up 0 bases and V 5 bases, and 2 bases lay outside the gene matches. The CDR3 coding sequence is TGTGCCAGCAGTGGGACAGCGAGCACAGATACGCAGTATTTT. Translation gives CASSGTASTDTQYF.

This clone appeared a single time. The J gene is TRBJ2-7, the V gene TRBV6-5; TRBD1 might be the D (6 bases). The germline V gene encodes CDR1 MNHEY and CDR2 SVGAGI. This CDR3 contains 14 residues. V shed 4 bases and J shed 2 bases, with 12 bases lying between them. The CDR3: CASSSVAGAYEQYF. CDR3 sequence (DNA): TGTGCCAGCAGTTCCGTCGCAGGGGCCTACGAGCAGTACTTC.

The chain's CDR3 is CASQVTNQPQHF. The CDR3 DNA sequence: TGTGCCAGCCAGGTTACGAATCAGCCCCAGCATTTT. The rearrangement uses TRBV6-6 and TRBJ1-5; D not resolved. Germline CDR1 MNHNY, CDR2 SVGAGI (reference sequence). The V end was cut by 8 bases, the J end by 4 bases, with 9 bases between. CDR3 length: 12 residues.

This chain uses TRBV28 with TRBJ2-1; 8 bases align to TRBD2. There are 13 residues in the CDR3. Per the germline V gene, CDR1 is MDHEN and CDR2 is SYDVKM. V shed 6 bases and J 10 bases; nucleotides not matched to a gene: 8. Here the CDR3 DNA reads TGTGCCAGCAGGCCGGGGGGGATGTGGGAGCAGTTCTTC. It yields the protein CASRPGGMWEQFF.

The chain joins TRBV6-2 or TRBV6-3 to TRBJ2-2; D is possibly TRBD1 (6 bases). The CDR3 has 15 residues. Trimming shortened V by 6 bases and J by 4 bases, and 15 bases separated the two germline ends. Germline V gives CDR1 MNHEY, CDR2 SVGEGT. The CDR3: CASSSGVESTGELFF. The CDR3 coding sequence is TGTGCCAGCAGCTCAGGGGTGGAGAGCACCGGGGAGCTGTTTTTT.

This chain links TRBV6-1 with TRBJ2-7, with 12 nucleotides matching TRBD2. CDR3 size: 14 residues. The ends lost 5 bases at V and 4 bases at J; junction bases unmatched: 3. Germline V lookup: CDR1 MNHNS, CDR2 SASEGT. CDR3 loop: CASSRTSGIYEQYF. The CDR3 region has the DNA TGTGCCAGCAGTCGGACTAGCGGGATTTACGAGCAGTACTTC.

The V call is TRBV6-1, the J call TRBJ1-5, with a tentative D call TRBD1 (6 bases). V lost 0 bases, J lost 5 bases, and 11 bases lay in between. CDR1 and CDR2 (germline): MNHNS, SASEGT. CDR3 length: 15 residues. CDR3 region: CASSEAGQSYQPQHF. The DNA of the CDR3 is TGTGCCAGCAGTGAAGCCGGACAGTCCTATCAGCCCCAGCATTTT.

The chain is built from TRBV9 and TRBJ2-1; a possible D gene is TRBD2 (6 bases). The CDR3 has 15 amino acids. Per the germline V gene, CDR1 is SGDLS and CDR2 is YYNGEE. Trimming left V 1 base short and J 7 bases short, with 15 bases between. In nucleotides, the CDR3 is TGTGCCAGCAGCGTACCCCCCGGAGGGATTAATGAGCAGTTCTTC. It translates to CASSVPPGGINEQFF. The whole variable domain, filled in from reference TRBV9 and TRBJ2-1, reads DSGVTQTPKHLITATGQRVTLRCSPRSGDLSVYWYQQSLDQGLQFLIQYYNGEERAKGNILERFSAQQFPDLHSELNLSSLELGDSALYFCASSVPPGGINEQFFGPGTRLTVL.

Here the CDR3 reads CASSPRLAGGINEQFF. The CDR3 bases are TGTGCCAGCAGTCCGCGACTAGCGGGGGGAATCAATGAGCAGTTCTTC. This rearrangement joins TRBV27 to TRBJ2-1, with 13 bases that match TRBD2. V shed 5 bases and J 6 bases; nucleotides not matched to a gene: 7. This CDR3 is 16 amino acids long. Germline V gene data show CDR1 as MNHEY and CDR2 as SMNVEV (reference sequence).

V usage is TRBV18 and J usage is TRBJ2-7; no clear D. Germline values: CDR1 KGHSH, CDR2 LQKENI. The CDR3 is made up of 12 amino acids. V dropped 4 bases and J dropped 4 bases, with 8 bases sitting between them. Written as DNA, the CDR3 is TGTGCCAGCTCACTGACTCGTTACGAGCAGTACTTC. As protein: CASSLTRYEQYF.

This clone was found once. This chain uses TRBV6-1 with TRBJ1-2, with 9 bases lining up with TRBD1. J lost 6 bases, V lost 0 bases, and 8 bases had no gene match. The CDR3 contains 16 residues. CDR1 is MNHNS and CDR2 is SASEGT in the germline V gene. For the CDR3, the DNA is TGTGCCAGCAGTGAAGCGTCGACAGGGGGTCGCAATGGCTACACCTTC. Its translation is CASSEASTGGRNGYTF.

CDR3 in DNA: TGTGCCAGCAGACAATCCGGGACAGGGACTTTAGGTGAGCAGTTCTTC. Translating gives CASRQSGTGTLGEQFF. This chain connects TRBV3-1 (or the pseudogene TRBV3-2) to TRBJ2-1; 9 bases match TRBD1. Germline CDR1 reads LGHDT; CDR2 reads YNNKEL (reference sequence). Trimming took 6 bases from V and 9 from J; bases not matched to a gene: 15. This CDR3 spans 16 amino acids.

The V and J genes are TRBV5-6 and TRBJ1-2; 9 bases align to TRBD1. J was trimmed by 2 bases and V by 5 bases; bases with no gene match: 10. The CDR3 spans 16 residues. From germline, CDR1 is SGHDT and CDR2 YYEEEE. The CDR3 nucleotides read TGTGCCAGCAGTTATATCTCCGGGACAGGGAACTATGGCTACACCTTC. The encoded protein is CASSYISGTGNYGYTF.

Turning to this clone: Distinct nucleotide sequences in the sample also encode this CDR3. This chain links TRBV5-1 with TRBJ1-2; TRBD1 agrees at 7 bases. CDR1 and CDR2 from the germline V gene are SGHRS and YFSETQ. J gave up 6 bases and V 0 bases, and 2 bases lay outside the gene matches. CDR3 size: 13 residues. The CDR3 protein is CASSLDRGHGYTF. The CDR3 DNA reads as TGCGCCAGCAGCTTGGACAGGGGTCATGGCTACACCTTC. Full variable domain (outside the CDR3, taken from reference TRBV5-1 and TRBJ1-2): KAGVTQTPRYLIKTRGQQVTLSCSPISGHRSVSWYQQTPGQGLQFLFEYFSETQRNKGNFPGRFSGRQFSNSRSEMNVSTLELGDSALYLCASSLDRGHGYTFGSGTRLTVV.

The V gene is TRBV23-1, the J gene TRBJ2-7, with unresolved D. TRBV23-1 is given ORF status, its function remaining uncertain. This CDR3 is built from 13 residues. V was shortened by 8 bases and J by 0 bases, with 11 bases between the two germline ends. The CDR3 region is CASPVLPSYEQYF. The CDR3 DNA is TGCGCCAGCCCAGTCTTACCCTCCTACGAGCAGTACTTC.

The chain uses TRBV18 and TRBJ1-5, with a possible D match to TRBD1 (5 bases). The CDR3 extends over 16 amino acids. Germline CDR1 KGHSH, CDR2 LQKENI. V dropped 1 base and J dropped 6 bases, with 16 bases sitting between them. CDR3 sequence: CASSPQAGSASQPQHF. CDR3 DNA: TGTGCCAGCTCACCACAGGCAGGGTCGGCCAGTCAGCCCCAGCATTTT.

This chain uses TRBV7-9 with TRBJ2-2; D not resolved. The CDR3 is made up of 15 amino acids. V was clipped by 0 bases and J by 2 bases, with 7 bases between them. Germline CDR1 is SEHNR and CDR2 is FQNEAQ (reference sequence). The DNA of the CDR3 is TGTGCCAGCAGCTTAGCAGCCATAAACACCGGGGAGCTGTTTTTT. As protein: CASSLAAINTGELFF.

This sequence joins TRBV5-1 and TRBJ2-7, with D unresolved. The germline V gene encodes CDR1 SGHRS and CDR2 YFSETQ. Trimming cost V 4 bases and J 4 bases, with 9 bases left between them. This CDR3 is built from 12 residues. In DNA form, the CDR3 reads TGCGCCAGCAGCACGAACGGTTACGAGCAGTACTTC. Translated, it gives CASSTNGYEQYF.

This clone is a singleton in its sample. The chain couples TRBV2 to TRBJ2-3, with 8 nucleotides matching TRBD2. V trimming: 4 bases; J trimming: 2 bases; junction bases outside the gene matches: 5. CDR3 length: 15 amino acids. The germline CDR1 and CDR2 sequences are SNHLY and FYNNEI. In DNA form, the CDR3 reads TGTGCCAGCAGTGGACTAGCGCTAACCACAGATACGCAGTATTTT. It translates to CASSGLALTTDTQYF.

DNA of the CDR3: TGTGCTAGTGGCAACACGCGGGTTTCCTACGAGCAGTACTTC. Its protein product is CASGNTRVSYEQYF. The rearrangement joins TRBV12-5 to TRBJ2-7, with D possibly being TRBD2 (5 bases). Looked up from germline, CDR1 is LGHNT and CDR2 is FRNRAP. Deletions cut 6 bases from V and 1 base from J, with 13 bases between. This CDR3 is 14 amino acids long.